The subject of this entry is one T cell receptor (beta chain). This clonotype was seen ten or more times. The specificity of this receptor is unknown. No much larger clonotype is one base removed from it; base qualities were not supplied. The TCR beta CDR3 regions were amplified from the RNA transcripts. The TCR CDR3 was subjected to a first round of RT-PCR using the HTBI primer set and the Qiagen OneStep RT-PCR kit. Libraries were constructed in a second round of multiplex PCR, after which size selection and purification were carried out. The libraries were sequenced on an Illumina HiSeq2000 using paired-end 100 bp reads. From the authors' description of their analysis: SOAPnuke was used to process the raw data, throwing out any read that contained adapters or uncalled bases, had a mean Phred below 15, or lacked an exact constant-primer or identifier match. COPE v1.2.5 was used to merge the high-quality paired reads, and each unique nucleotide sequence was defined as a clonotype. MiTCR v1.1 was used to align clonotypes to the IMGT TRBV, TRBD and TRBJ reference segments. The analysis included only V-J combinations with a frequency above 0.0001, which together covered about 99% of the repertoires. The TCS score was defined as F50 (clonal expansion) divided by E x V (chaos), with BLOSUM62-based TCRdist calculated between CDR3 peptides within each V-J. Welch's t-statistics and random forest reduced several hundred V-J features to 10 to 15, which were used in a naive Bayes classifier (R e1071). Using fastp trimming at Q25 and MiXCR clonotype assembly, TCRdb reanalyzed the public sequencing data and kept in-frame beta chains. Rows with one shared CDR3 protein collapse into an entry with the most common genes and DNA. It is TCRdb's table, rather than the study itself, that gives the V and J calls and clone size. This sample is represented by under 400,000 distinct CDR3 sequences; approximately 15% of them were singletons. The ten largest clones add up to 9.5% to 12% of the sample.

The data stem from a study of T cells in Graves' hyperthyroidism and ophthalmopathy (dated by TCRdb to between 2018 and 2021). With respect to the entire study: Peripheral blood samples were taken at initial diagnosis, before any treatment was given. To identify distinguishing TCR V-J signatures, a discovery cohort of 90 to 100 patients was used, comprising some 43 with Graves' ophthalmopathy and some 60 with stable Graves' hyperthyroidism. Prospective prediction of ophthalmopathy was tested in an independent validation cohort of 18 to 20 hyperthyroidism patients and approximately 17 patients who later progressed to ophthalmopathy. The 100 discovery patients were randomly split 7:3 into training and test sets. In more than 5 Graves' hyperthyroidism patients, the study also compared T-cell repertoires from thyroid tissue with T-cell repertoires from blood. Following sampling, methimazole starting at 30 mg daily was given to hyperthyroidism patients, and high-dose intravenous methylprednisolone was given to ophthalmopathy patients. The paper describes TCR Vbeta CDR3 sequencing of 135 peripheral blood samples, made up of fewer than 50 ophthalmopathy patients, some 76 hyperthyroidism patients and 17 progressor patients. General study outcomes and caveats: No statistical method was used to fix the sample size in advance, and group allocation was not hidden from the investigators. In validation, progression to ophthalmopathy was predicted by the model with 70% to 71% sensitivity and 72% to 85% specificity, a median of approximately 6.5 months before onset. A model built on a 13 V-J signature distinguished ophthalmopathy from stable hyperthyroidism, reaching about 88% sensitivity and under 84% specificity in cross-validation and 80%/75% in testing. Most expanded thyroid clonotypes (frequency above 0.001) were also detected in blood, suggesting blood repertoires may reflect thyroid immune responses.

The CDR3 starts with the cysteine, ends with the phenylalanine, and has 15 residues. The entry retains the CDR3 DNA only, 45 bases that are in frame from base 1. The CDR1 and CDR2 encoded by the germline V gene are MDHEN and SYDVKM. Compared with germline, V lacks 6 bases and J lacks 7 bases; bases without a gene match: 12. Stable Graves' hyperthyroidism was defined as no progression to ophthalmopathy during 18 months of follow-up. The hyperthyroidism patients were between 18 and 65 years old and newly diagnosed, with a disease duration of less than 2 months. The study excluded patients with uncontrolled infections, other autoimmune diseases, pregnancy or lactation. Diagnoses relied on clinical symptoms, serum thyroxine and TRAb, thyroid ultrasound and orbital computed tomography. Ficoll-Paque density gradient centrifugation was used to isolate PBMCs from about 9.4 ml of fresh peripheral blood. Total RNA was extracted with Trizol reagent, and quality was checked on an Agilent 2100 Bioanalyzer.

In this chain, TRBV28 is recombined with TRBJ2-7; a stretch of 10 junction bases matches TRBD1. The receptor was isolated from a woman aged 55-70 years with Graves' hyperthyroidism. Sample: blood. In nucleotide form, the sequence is TGTGCCAGCAGCCTTGGGACAGGGGTTTTGAGGGAGCAGTACTTC. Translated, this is CASSLGTGVLREQYF. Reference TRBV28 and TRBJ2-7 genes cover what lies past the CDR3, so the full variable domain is DVKVTQSSRYLVKRTGEKVFLECVQDMDHENMFWYRQDPGLGLRLIYFSYDVKMKEKGDIPEGYSVSREKKERFSLILESASTNQTSMYLCASSLGTGVLREQYFGPGTRLTVT.